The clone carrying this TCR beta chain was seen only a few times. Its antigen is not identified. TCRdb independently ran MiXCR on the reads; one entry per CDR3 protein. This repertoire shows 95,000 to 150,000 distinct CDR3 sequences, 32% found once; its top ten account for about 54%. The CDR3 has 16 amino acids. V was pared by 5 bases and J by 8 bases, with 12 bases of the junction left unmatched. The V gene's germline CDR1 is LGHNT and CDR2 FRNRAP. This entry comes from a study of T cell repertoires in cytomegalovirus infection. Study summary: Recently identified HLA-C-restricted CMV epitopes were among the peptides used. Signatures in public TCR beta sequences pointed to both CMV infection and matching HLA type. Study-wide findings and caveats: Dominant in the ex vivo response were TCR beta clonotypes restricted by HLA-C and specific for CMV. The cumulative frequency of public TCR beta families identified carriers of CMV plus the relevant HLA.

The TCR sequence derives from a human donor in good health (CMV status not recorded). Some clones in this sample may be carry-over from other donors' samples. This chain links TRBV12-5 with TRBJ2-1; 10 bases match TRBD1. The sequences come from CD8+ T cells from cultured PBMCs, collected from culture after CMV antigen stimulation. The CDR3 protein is CASGTTPGQGSDEQFF. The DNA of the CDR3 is TGTGCTAGTGGTACCACCCCGGGACAGGGGTCGGATGAGCAGTTCTTC.